This entry describes one T cell receptor beta chain. Seattle cases were enrolled at active infection and followed longitudinally. With 4 bases clipped from V and 6 bases from J, the junction kept 6 bases outside the gene matches. CDR3 length: 14 residues. Germline CDR1 is MGHDK and CDR2 is SYGVNS. Original processing notes: By means of reference gene primer amplification, nucleated cell counts were estimated. Some clones are missing from TCRdb's copy, which holds only in-frame ones; the method was immunoSEQ multiplex PCR. The V and J calls and the clone size are those of that table, but D and trimming were determined from the DNA. This sample carries roughly 230,000 clones, roughly 89% of them seen once, and the ten largest clones take 2% to 2.5%. The data were obtained in a study of blood T cell repertoires in COVID-19.

The J gene is TRBJ1-2, the V gene TRBV25-1, with 9 bases matching TRBD1. The sample consisted of peripheral blood. The origin of this receptor is an older woman with COVID-19, enrolled during active disease. The CDR3 nucleotides are TGTGCCAGCAGTGTGCCCGGGACAGGGCATGGCTACACCTTC. The encoded protein is CASSVPGTGHGYTF.